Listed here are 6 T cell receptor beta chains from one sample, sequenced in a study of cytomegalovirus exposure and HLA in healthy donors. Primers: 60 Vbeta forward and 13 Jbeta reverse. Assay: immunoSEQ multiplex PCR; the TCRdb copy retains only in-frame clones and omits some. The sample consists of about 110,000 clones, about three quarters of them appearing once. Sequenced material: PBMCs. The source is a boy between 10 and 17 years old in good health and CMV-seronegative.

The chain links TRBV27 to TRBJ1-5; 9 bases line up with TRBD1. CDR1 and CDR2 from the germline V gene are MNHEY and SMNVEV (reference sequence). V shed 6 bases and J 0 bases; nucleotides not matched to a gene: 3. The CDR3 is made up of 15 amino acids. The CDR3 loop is CASRKQGASNQPQHF. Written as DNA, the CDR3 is TGTGCCAGCAGAAAACAGGGGGCTAGCAATCAGCCCCAGCATTTT.

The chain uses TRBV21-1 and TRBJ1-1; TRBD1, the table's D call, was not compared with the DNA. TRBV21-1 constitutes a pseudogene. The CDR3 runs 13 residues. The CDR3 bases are TGTGCCAGCAGCACGACAGGGGACACTGAAGCTTTCTTT. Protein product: CASSTTGDTEAFF.

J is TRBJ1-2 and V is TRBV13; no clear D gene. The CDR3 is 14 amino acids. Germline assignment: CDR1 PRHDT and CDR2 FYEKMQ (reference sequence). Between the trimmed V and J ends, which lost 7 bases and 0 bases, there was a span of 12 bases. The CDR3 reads CASIPTVSNYGYTF. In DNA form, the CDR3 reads TGTGCCAGCATCCCAACGGTGTCTAACTATGGCTACACCTTC.

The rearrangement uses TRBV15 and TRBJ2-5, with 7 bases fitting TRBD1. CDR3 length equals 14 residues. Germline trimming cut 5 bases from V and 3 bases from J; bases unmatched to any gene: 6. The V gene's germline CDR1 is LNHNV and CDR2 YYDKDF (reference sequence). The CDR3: CATSHRGGEETQYF. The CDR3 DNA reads TGTGCCACCAGCCACCGAGGGGGCGAAGAGACCCAGTACTTC.

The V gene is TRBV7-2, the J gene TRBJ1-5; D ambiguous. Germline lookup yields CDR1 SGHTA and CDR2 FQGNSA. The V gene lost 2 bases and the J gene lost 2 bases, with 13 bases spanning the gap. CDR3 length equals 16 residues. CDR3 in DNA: TGTGCCAGCAGCTTACCGAGGATTTTGGGCAATCAGCCCCAGCATTTT. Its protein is CASSLPRILGNQPQHF.

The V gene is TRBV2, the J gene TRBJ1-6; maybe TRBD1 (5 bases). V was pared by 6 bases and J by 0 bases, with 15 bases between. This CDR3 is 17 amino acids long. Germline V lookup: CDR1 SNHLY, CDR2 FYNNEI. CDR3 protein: CASSSGTGSSYNSPLHF. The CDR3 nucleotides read TGTGCCAGCAGCTCCGGGACTGGGAGCTCCTATAATTCACCCCTCCACTTT.